Each of the 21 T cell receptor beta chains below was sequenced from the same sample in a study of shared clonotypes between healthy human individuals. The repertoire was sequenced with immunoSEQ multiplex PCR; TCRdb's copy has only in-frame clones and lacks some. The top ten hold 0.39% of the sample, which has approximately 2.3 million clones, approximately 93% seen once. The sequenced material came from naive CD4+ T cells from PBMCs. The subset denotes: CD45RA+ positively selected. All receptors derive from a young man in good health. Some clones in this sample may be carry-over from other donors' samples.

The rearrangement links TRBV7-9 to TRBJ2-3; 14 bases line up with TRBD2. The CDR3 runs to 18 residues. J was trimmed by 4 bases and V by 5 bases; bases with no gene match: 11. Germline CDR1 SEHNR, CDR2 FQNEAQ (reference sequence). Here the CDR3 reads CASSPRGLAGVWPDTQYF. In DNA form, the CDR3 reads TGTGCCAGCAGCCCGAGGGGACTAGCGGGAGTCTGGCCAGATACGCAGTATTTT. Full variable domain (missing parts from reference TRBV7-9 and TRBJ2-3): DTGVSQNPRHKITKRGQNVTFRCDPISEHNRLYWYRQTLGQGPEFLTYFQNEAQLEKSRLLSDRFSAERPKGSFSTLEIQRTEQGDSAMYLCASSPRGLAGVWPDTQYFGPGTRLTVL.

This chain connects TRBV30 to TRBJ2-7; 8 positions match TRBD1. The CDR3 spans 13 residues. Germline CDR1 GTSNPN, CDR2 SVGIG (reference sequence). The V segment lost 5 bases and the J segment 1 base; nucleotides outside the gene matches: 4. The CDR3 here is CAWDRDRSYEQYF. The CDR3 bases are TGTGCCTGGGACCGGGACAGGTCCTACGAGCAGTACTTC.

This rearrangement joins TRBV4-1 to TRBJ1-6; the D is unclear. CDR1 and CDR2 from the germline V gene are MGHRA and YSYEKL. CDR3 size: 13 residues. Between the trimmed V and J ends, which lost 3 bases and 8 bases, there was a span of 8 bases. CDR3 sequence reads: CASSQGRDSPLHF. DNA for the CDR3: TGCGCCAGCAGCCAGGGGAGAGATTCACCCCTCCACTTT.

The V call is TRBV28, the J call TRBJ2-1, with TRBD2 matching 14 bases. With V trimmed by 5 bases and J by 8 bases, 8 bases remained unmatched. CDR3 length: 16 amino acids. CDR1 is MDHEN, CDR2 SYDVKM, per germline. In nucleotides, the CDR3 is TGTGCCAGCAGTCGCCTGACTAGCGGGAGGGGCGATGAGCAGTTCTTC. Encoded protein: CASSRLTSGRGDEQFF.

This clone was counted once. This chain uses TRBV6-1 with TRBJ1-2; a possible D gene is TRBD1 (6 bases). Trimming took 5 bases from V and 6 from J, leaving 13 bases between them. This CDR3 has 13 residues. Germline V gene lookup returns CDR1 MNHNS and CDR2 SASEGT. Here the CDR3 reads CASSQRGAHGYTF. The CDR3 region has the DNA TGTGCCAGCAGTCAAAGGGGGGCGCATGGCTACACCTTC.

V is TRBV5-4 and J is TRBJ1-4; D not certain. V lost 4 bases and J 5 bases, leaving 12 bases between the germline ends. CDR1 and CDR2 from the germline V gene are SGHNT and YYREEE (reference sequence). CDR3 length: 14 residues. The CDR3 sequence: CASSPKAENEKLFF. CDR3 bases: TGTGCCAGCAGCCCGAAGGCAGAAAATGAAAAACTGTTTTTT.

This clone was seen once. Written as DNA, the CDR3 is TGTGCCAGCAGGCGGACTAGCGGCTACGAGCAGTACTTC. Its protein is CASRRTSGYEQYF. The chain has TRBV27 and TRBJ2-7; 10 bases are shared with TRBD2. J gave up 3 bases and V 6 bases, and 2 bases lay outside the gene matches. This CDR3 has 13 amino acids. Looked up from germline, CDR1 is MNHEY and CDR2 is SMNVEV (reference sequence).

This sequence joins TRBV27 and TRBJ1-2; a weak D match, TRBD1 (5 bases). CDR1 and CDR2 from the germline V gene are MNHEY and SMNVEV (reference sequence). V dropped 5 bases and J dropped 6 bases, with 13 bases sitting between them. CDR3 length equals 13 residues. CDR3 bases: TGTGCCAGCAGTCCAAACCAGGGACATGGCTACACCTTC. Translating gives CASSPNQGHGYTF.

This chain links TRBV28 with TRBJ2-3; 10 bases align to TRBD1. With V trimmed by 3 bases and J by 6 bases, 6 bases remained unmatched. The CDR3 extends over 15 amino acids. Germline assignment: CDR1 MDHEN and CDR2 SYDVKM. Here the CDR3 reads CASSFRTGGPDTQYF. The CDR3 nucleotides are TGTGCCAGCAGTTTCCGGACAGGGGGGCCGGATACGCAGTATTTT.

CDR3 nucleotides: TGCGCCAGCAAAAATGAGGTGGGGTTGAACACTGAAGCTTTCTTT. Its protein is CASKNEVGLNTEAFF. This chain joins TRBV5-1 and TRBJ1-1; no clear D. The CDR3 consists of 15 residues. V was clipped by 6 bases and J by 0 bases, with 15 bases between them. CDR1 and CDR2 (germline): SGHRS, YFSETQ.

The chain couples TRBV6-1 to TRBJ2-7, with 9 bases identical to TRBD1. The CDR3 is made up of 14 amino acids. CDR1 is MNHNS and CDR2 is SASEGT in the germline V gene. Trimming at V came to 6 bases and at J to 2 bases, leaving 5 bases not matched to a gene. CDR3: CASSGQGFAYEQYF. The CDR3 DNA is TGTGCCAGCAGCGGACAGGGGTTCGCCTACGAGCAGTACTTC.

V gene TRBV27 combines with J gene TRBJ2-1; D is undetermined. Looked up from germline, CDR1 is MNHEY and CDR2 is SMNVEV (reference sequence). The CDR3 covers 14 residues. The V end lost 6 bases, the J end lost 0 bases, and 9 bases lay between the germline ends. The CDR3 DNA reads TGTGCCAGCAGCAACCTAAGCTCCTACAATGAGCAGTTCTTC. Protein sequence: CASSNLSSYNEQFF.

The DNA of the CDR3 is TGTGCCAGCTCACCAGGGGGGAGCTTTGGCTACACCTTC. Translation gives CASSPGGSFGYTF. The V gene is TRBV18, the J gene TRBJ1-2; D possibly corresponds to TRBD1 (5 bases). The CDR3 contains 13 residues. Trimming removed 2 bases from V and 7 bases from J, with 11 bases in between. The germline V gene encodes CDR1 KGHSH and CDR2 LQKENI.

This clone was seen once. The chain has TRBV6-1 and TRBJ2-1, with TRBD1 as a possible D gene (6 bases). Per the germline V gene, CDR1 is MNHNS and CDR2 is SASEGT. This CDR3 has 14 residues. Trimming pared 6 bases from V and 3 bases from J, leaving 12 bases between. The CDR3: CASRVGQIYNEQFF. DNA of the CDR3: TGTGCCAGCAGAGTCGGACAGATCTACAATGAGCAGTTCTTC.

V and J are TRBV2 and TRBJ2-1; no reliable D call. Trimming removed 4 bases from V and 0 bases from J, with 25 bases in between. The CDR3 is 20 residues long. Germline V lookup: CDR1 SNHLY, CDR2 FYNNEI. CDR3 coding DNA: TGTGCCAGCAGTGGAGAGAGAACCCTAGACAAAAAAAGCTCCTACAATGAGCAGTTCTTC. It specifies CASSGERTLDKKSSYNEQFF.

J is TRBJ2-1 and V is TRBV5-1; D not resolved. V was cut by 2 bases and J by 0 bases, with 12 bases left in between. The CDR3 runs to 16 residues. Looked up from germline, CDR1 is SGHRS and CDR2 is YFSETQ. The CDR3 DNA reads as TGCGCCAGCAGCTTTGACGGGCTGAGCTCCTACAATGAGCAGTTCTTC. Its translation is CASSFDGLSSYNEQFF.

The J gene is TRBJ2-7, the V gene TRBV11-2; no clear D gene. Trimming took 2 bases from V and 6 from J, leaving 17 bases between them. Germline loops: CDR1 SGHAT, CDR2 FQNNGV. CDR3 length equals 15 residues. CDR3 residues: CASSLLDVKGGEQYF. The DNA for the CDR3 is TGTGCCAGCAGCTTACTTGATGTAAAAGGTGGCGAGCAGTACTTC. Full variable domain (rest looked up from reference TRBV11-2 and TRBJ2-7): EAGVAQSPRYKIIEKRQSVAFWCNPISGHATLYWYQQILGQGPKLLIQFQNNGVVDDSQLPKDRFSAERLKGVDSTLKIQPAKLEDSAVYLCASSLLDVKGGEQYFGPGTRLTVT.

This clone was picked up one time. V is TRBV29-1 and J is TRBJ2-7; D perhaps matches TRBD1 (7 bases). Germline V CDR1 and CDR2: SQVTM, ANQGSEA. The CDR3 has 14 amino acids. V was trimmed by 5 bases and J by 0 bases, leaving 14 bases between them. The CDR3 loop is CSVTGRQGSYEQYF. For the CDR3, the DNA is TGCAGCGTTACCGGGAGACAGGGCTCCTACGAGCAGTACTTC.

The V call is TRBV7-3, the J call TRBJ2-7, with 7 bases identical to TRBD1. The germline CDR1 and CDR2 sequences are SGHTA and FQGTGA. This CDR3 has 14 amino acids. After removal of 5 bases from V and 5 bases from J, the junction contained 9 bases not matched to a gene. This chain's CDR3 is CASSPSTGNNEQYF. The CDR3 DNA reads as TGTGCCAGCAGCCCCTCGACAGGGAACAACGAGCAGTACTTC.

The chain uses TRBV28 and TRBJ2-7; unclear D gene. V was clipped by 2 bases and J by 0 bases, with 11 bases between them. This CDR3 is 15 amino acids long. Germline V gene lookup returns CDR1 MDHEN and CDR2 SYDVKM. CDR3 sequence: CASSLMDPSSYEQYF. CDR3 DNA sequence: TGTGCCAGCAGTTTAATGGACCCGAGCTCCTACGAGCAGTACTTC.

The V and J genes are TRBV28 and TRBJ1-4; 7 bases fit TRBD1. The CDR3 totals 14 residues. Germline V gives CDR1 MDHEN, CDR2 SYDVKM. V shed 6 bases, J shed 3 bases, and the junction held 4 bases outside the gene matches. The CDR3 DNA follows: TGTGCCAGCAGACAGGGGATCTCTAATGAAAAACTGTTTTTT. Translated, it gives CASRQGISNEKLFF.